The sequence of this T cell receptor (beta chain) was determined in a study of CD8+ T cells in alopecia areata. Study details: Treated patients received oral tofacitinib, 5 to 10 mg twice daily.

Treatment: oral pan-JAK inhibitor, 5-10 mg twice daily. About this clone: Its specificity is unknown.

Following RNA extraction, reverse transcription yielded cDNA that acted as the sequencing template. The data were produced by immunoSEQ multiplex PCR, yet TCRdb's version contains in-frame clones alone and is incomplete. The table lists about 190,000 clones, roughly 62% of them singletons. Findings and caveats of the study: With patients, TCR sharing proved less clear than in mice, a difference possibly related to HLA. More clonal than normal scalp was lesional scalp, particularly alopecia totalis/universalis. Scalp clonality and expanded CD8+ clones among the top 100 fell significantly with tofacitinib.

The sequences come from CD8+ T cells sorted from blood, collected at week 24, from a patient treated with tofacitinib. This receptor was identified in a human donor with alopecia areata.

For the CDR3, the DNA is TGTGCCAGCAGTTACTCAACAACAGGCTACACTGAAGCTTTCTTT. Translating gives CASSYSTTGYTEAFF. The V and J genes are TRBV6-5 and TRBJ1-1, with a weak D call TRBD1 (5 bases). This CDR3 contains 15 residues. Germline CDR1 is MNHEY and CDR2 is SVGAGI. V lost 0 bases to trimming and J lost 3 bases, with 11 bases between them.